Detailed here is one T cell receptor beta chain. Antigen specificity is unknown. Compared with germline, one end of the junction differs, possibly owing to a read error. The RNA, roughly 0.5 to 1 ug, was put through reverse transcription using random hexamers. A multiplex approach, immunoSEQ multiplex PCR, amplified TCR beta CDR3 across 54 Vbeta and 13 Jbeta. TCRdb ran MiXCR on the immunoSEQ multiplex PCR reads and lists one entry per CDR3 protein. The sample includes hundreds of thousands of distinct CDR3 sequences, 95% to 97% of them seen just once. The diagnostic criteria were recently defined, and patients with Susac syndrome met them for definite or probable disease. TEMRA cells were FACS-enriched, while CD8+ and CD4+ T cells were negatively isolated. There are 15 residues in the CDR3. Germline CDR1 reads SSHAT; CDR2 reads FNYEAQ (reference sequence). These data come from a study of CD8 T cells in Susac syndrome.

Study-wide points: Clonal expansion was absent from the CD4+ T cell repertoires in Susac syndrome.

The material sequenced was CD4+ T cells from PBMCs. The clonotype was recovered from a human donor with Susac syndrome. The genes are TRBV7-7 and TRBJ2-5; 10 bases align to TRBD2. The CDR3 DNA is TGTGCTAGCAGCTTAGGGGTAGCGGGGGGAGAGACCCAGTACTTC. The encoded protein is CASSLGVAGGETQYF.